These T cell receptor beta chains were read from a single sample in a study of cytomegalovirus exposure and HLA in healthy donors. The method was immunoSEQ multiplex PCR; TCRdb's version includes in-frame clones alone and lacks a portion of them. The sample shows some 130,000 clones, about four fifths of them seen only once. The sample comprised PBMCs. These receptors originate from a human donor in good health. CDR3s include the opening cysteine and the closing phenylalanine or tryptophan. D genes are given only for firm matches. Size is omitted from some rows. Given values are once, few, many or a class for expanded clones.

-,TRBV9,15,TRBJ2-1,-,TGTGCCAGCAGCGCCGTAGCTAGGGGTTACAGTGAGCAGTTCTTC,CASSAVARGYSEQFF
TRBD1,TRBV9,15,TRBJ1-1,few,TGTGCCAGCAGCGTAGGTGACAGGGATGTCACTGAAGCTTTCTTT,CASSVGDRDVTEAFF
TRBD1,TRBV15,16,TRBJ1-4,-,TGTGCCACCAGCAGATACCTGACAGGGGAAGAGGAAAAACTGTTTTTT,CATSRYLTGEEEKLFF
-,TRBV19,13,TRBJ2-1,few,TGTGCCAGTAGTATGGGGAGGTACAATGAGCAGTTCTTC,CASSMGRYNEQFF
TRBD1,TRBV28,14,TRBJ1-5,-,TGTGCCAGCAGTACCCAACAGGGGGGTCAGCCCCAGCATTTT,CASSTQQGGQPQHF
TRBD1,TRBV7-2,13,TRBJ2-7,-,TGTGCCAGCAGCTCCGGACAGGTTGGCGAGCAGTACTTC,CASSSGQVGEQYF
TRBD2,TRBV4-1,15,TRBJ2-5,-,TGCGCCAGCAGCGGGGTGGAGCGGGGGGATGAGACCCAGTACTTC,CASSGVERGDETQYF
-,TRBV7-6,14,TRBJ1-6,-,TGTGCCAGCAGCTGGGACACCGAATATTCACCCCTCCACTTT,CASSWDTEYSPLHF
TRBD1,TRBV18,15,TRBJ1-2,once,TGTGCCAGCTCAACCGGGACAGGGTTTTCATATGGCTACACCTTC,CASSTGTGFSYGYTF
TRBD2,TRBV5-1,14,TRBJ2-7,-,TGCGCCAGCAGCTTGAGTGGGGGGGACTACGAGCAGTACTTC,CASSLSGGDYEQYF
-,TRBV10-3,13,TRBJ2-7,-,TGTGCCATCAGTGAGTCTTTTGCGTACGAGCAGTACTTC,CAISESFAYEQYF
-,TRBV5-4,13,TRBJ1-3,-,TGTGCCAGCAGCACTCAGGGGATGGACACCATATATTTT,CASSTQGMDTIYF